What follows describes a single T cell receptor (beta chain). Its recognized antigen is unknown. No quality values exist for individual bases; no much larger clone is one base distant. Ends trimmed: V by 3 bases, J by 5 bases; bases unmatched to a gene: 6. The CDR3 measures 14 amino acids from cysteine to phenylalanine. Here the CDR3 DNA is all that survives: 42 bases in frame from base 1. CDR1 MDHEN and CDR2 SYDVKM were looked up in the germline V gene. The sample comes from a study of shared clonotypes between healthy human individuals (dated by TCRdb to 2020 to 2021). The study in broad terms: A couple of women and a few men aged 18 to 49 years were included in the cohort. The study deeply sequenced blood TCR repertoires of five healthy adults to estimate repertoire size and the extent of clonotype sharing between individuals. Leukapheresis yielded between about 0.94 and 10 billion PBMCs per donor. To increase sequencing depth and limit assay-specific biases, different laboratories used diverse techniques to prepare libraries and sequence TCR repertoires. For each donor, CD4 naive and CD4 memory were each given three plates, CD8 naive was given two plates, and CD8 memory was given one plate. The study at large found these results: Naive subsets generally had larger estimated clonotype richness than memory subsets did. Compared with non-shared clonotypes, clonotypes shared by all four sorted-subset donors had higher generation probabilities. Approximately 4.8% of naive CD4, approximately 3.7% of naive CD8, 2.3% of memory CD4, and about 0.4% of memory CD8 clonotypes were shared across several donors. Incomplete sequencing was indicated by rarefaction of sorted-subset datasets, despite the large sequencing depth. The genetic and exposure-history diversity represented was limited by the small number of donors. Pairwise subsampling indicated that sequencing depth was expected to affect the degree of clonotype sharing among donors. Sampling was limited to blood, and TCR repertoires in tissue likely differ from TCR repertoires in blood.

Using the deep immunoSEQ assay, multiplex PCR amplified TCR CDR3 regions from genomic DNA. Extracted genomic DNA from each cell subset was spread evenly across all wells of several immunoSEQ 96-well plates, with each plate serving as a replicate. For sorted subsets, each replicate PCR was loaded with 200 ng genomic DNA, equivalent to some 31,000 T cell genomes. The purified libraries were quantified using a Qubit 3.0 fluorometer, sized with a Bioanalyzer 2100, and then quantified again using the KAPA Library Quantification kit. Every immunoSEQ 96-well plate was sequenced on a dedicated single-read 150-cycle Illumina NextSeq 550 flow cell. As for the original processing: Because the immunoSEQ output included only junctional sequences and no quality scores, the filtering could not be the same as the filtering used for full-length reads. To assign V/J genes and CDR3, sequences were annotated against IMGT germline references using PyIR, a Python wrapper for IgBLAST v1.9. Reads with weak V/J assignments (E-value above 1e-6), missing CDR3, stop codons, out-of-frame junctions, or ambiguous translated residues were removed. V3J clonotypes were defined as sequences sharing the same inferred V gene, J gene, and CDR3 amino acid sequence. Percentage overlap between repertoires was computed as shared unique clonotypes divided by the size of the smaller repertoire. RTK rarefaction, the Chao1 estimator, and Recon v2.1 estimates of unobserved clonotypes were used to assess repertoire richness. Generation probabilities were computed with OLGA for all TCRbeta clonotypes obtained by the gDNA method from a handful of donors. TCRdb mirrors the immuneACCESS table, restricted to in-frame sequences. Some clones are absent from its copies; in checked studies, under half trace to an unresolved V gene, and the reason for the others is unknown. V, J and clone size are taken as reported in that table, and D and trimming were inferred from the DNA itself. This sample is represented by roughly 2,000,000 clones; 85% to 95% of them were singletons. The ten largest clonotypes hold about 1.6% of the sample.

CD8 naive samples were CD45RO-negative cells positively selected for CCR7, giving a CD45RA+CCR7+ population that excluded TemRA cells. The donors were healthy, HIV-negative adults who had no recently reported acute infections or vaccinations. Every donor was a Caucasian adult residing in Nashville, Tennessee, USA. After blood collection by leukapheresis, PBMCs were isolated using Ficoll-Histopaque density gradient centrifugation and then cryopreserved in the vapor phase of liquid nitrogen. Analytical flow cytometry was used to check the purity and quantity of every magnetically sorted T cell population. Genomic DNA was isolated from each sorted fraction and quantified by UV absorbance on a Nanodrop 2000c.

The sequence is built from TRBV28 and TRBJ2-7; the central 8 bases match TRBD1. The clonotype originates from a man younger than 30 in good health. Some clones in this sample may be carry-over from other donors' samples. The sequenced sample consisted of naive CD8+ T cells from PBMCs. The label giving this sample's cell subset or site can be read as: CD45RA+CCR7+. At the DNA level, the sequence is TGTGCCAGCAGTTTTTACAGGGGGACCCACGAGCAGTACTTC. Its coded protein is CASSFYRGTHEQYF. Here the CDR3 is joined to the reference TRBV28 and TRBJ2-7 genes, and the full variable domain is: DVKVTQSSRYLVKRTGEKVFLECVQDMDHENMFWYRQDPGLGLRLIYFSYDVKMKEKGDIPEGYSVSREKKERFSLILESASTNQTSMYLCASSFYRGTHEQYFGPGTRLTVT.